Listed below are T cell receptor beta chains from one sample, sequenced in a study of blood T cell repertoires in COVID-19. Using immunoSEQ multiplex PCR, the repertoire was profiled, and TCRdb retains in-frame clones only, with some absent. The data hold fewer than 300,000 clones, with 65% to 90% observed a single time. The sequenced sample was peripheral blood. The receptors here all came from a human donor in a cohort sampled during active COVID-19. Each CDR3 is given with its conserved first and last residue. The order of the fields is V gene, CDR3 length, D gene, J gene, clone size, CDR3 protein, CDR3 DNA. D genes are given only for firm matches. Expanded clones get a size class; other rows say once, few or many, or leave the size out.

>TRBV28|15|TRBD2|TRBJ2-7|.
CASSSTSGSLYEQYF
TGTGCCAGCAGTTCGACTAGCGGGAGTCTCTACGAGCAGTACTTC
>TRBV19|15|TRBD1|TRBJ2-2|.
CASSQGARVSGELFF
TGTGCCAGTAGCCAGGGGGCGCGGGTTTCCGGGGAGCTGTTTTTT
>TRBV20-1|15|TRBD1|TRBJ1-1|.
CSASSADRVDTEAFF
TGCAGTGCTAGTTCGGCCGACAGGGTGGACACTGAAGCTTTCTTT
>TRBV2|13|TRBD2|TRBJ2-1|.
CAGGAGGPGEQFF
TGTGCCGGTGGAGCGGGAGGTCCGGGTGAGCAGTTCTTC
>TRBV11-2|16|TRBD2|TRBJ2-1|.
CASSLVVAGGYNEQFF
TGTGCCAGCAGCTTAGTGGTAGCGGGAGGGTACAATGAGCAGTTCTTC
>TRBV20-1|13|.|TRBJ2-7|.
CSASQGPSYEQYF
TGCAGTGCTAGTCAGGGCCCATCCTACGAGCAGTACTTC
>TRBV7-8|17|TRBD1|TRBJ2-1|.
CASSFSDRAVPYNEQFF
TGTGCCAGCAGCTTCTCGGACAGGGCGGTCCCCTACAATGAGCAGTTCTTC
>TRBV9|12|.|TRBJ2-3|once
CASSVQWDTQYF
TGTGCCAGCAGCGTTCAGTGGGATACGCAGTATTTT
>TRBV27|16|TRBD1|TRBJ1-4|once
CASRSDRGLRAEKLFF
TGTGCCAGCAGGTCGGACAGGGGGCTCCGGGCTGAAAAACTGTTTTTT
>TRBV27|16|TRBD2|TRBJ2-1|.
CASRLLGLAENNEQFF
TGTGCCAGCAGACTTCTTGGACTAGCGGAGAACAATGAGCAGTTCTTC
>TRBV2|18|.|TRBJ2-2|once
CASSEANRAGTNTGELFF
TGTGCCAGCAGTGAAGCGAATCGGGCAGGGACTAACACCGGGGAGCTGTTTTTT
>TRBV6-2/TRBV6-3|14|.|TRBJ1-1|.
CASSSTGRSKGAFF
TGTGCCAGCAGTTCGACGGGCAGGAGTAAGGGGGCTTTCTTT
>TRBV5-1|15|TRBD1|TRBJ1-2|.
CASSLTGGSNYGYTF
TGCGCCAGCAGCTTAACAGGGGGCTCCAACTATGGCTACACCTTC
>TRBV6-6|15|.|TRBJ2-1|.
CASSSPFSSDNEQFF
TGTGCCAGCAGTTCACCCTTCTCTAGCGACAATGAGCAGTTCTTC
>TRBV7-6|17|TRBD2|TRBJ2-2|once
CASSLAPSGTNTGELFF
TGTGCCAGCAGCTTAGCCCCTAGCGGGACGAACACCGGGGAGCTGTTTTTT
>TRBV13|14|.|TRBJ2-3|.
CASSRTGGTDTQYF
TGTGCCAGCAGCCGAACAGGTGGCACAGATACGCAGTATTTT
>TRBV7-9|11|.|TRBJ1-3|.
CASSLDTTIYF
TGTGCCAGCAGCTTAGACACCACCATATATTTT
>TRBV27|14|TRBD2|TRBJ2-7|.
CASSYLGTSGEQYF
TGTGCCAGCAGTTACCTGGGGACTAGTGGCGAGCAGTACTTC
>TRBV28|13|.|TRBJ2-2|.
CASSPEGTGELFF
TGTGCCAGCAGCCCGGAGGGGACCGGGGAGCTGTTTTTT
>TRBV6-5|15|TRBD2|TRBJ2-7|few
CASSLAGGGSYEQYF
TGTGCCAGCAGTTTAGCGGGAGGTGGTTCCTACGAGCAGTACTTC
>TRBV7-2|13|.|TRBJ1-4|.
CASRRGSNEKLFF
TGTGCCAGCAGAAGAGGTTCTAATGAAAAACTGTTTTTT
>TRBV5-6|15|.|TRBJ1-3|.
CASSLKQGSGNTIYF
TGTGCCAGCAGCTTGAAACAGGGCTCTGGAAACACCATATATTTT
>TRBV18|15|.|TRBJ1-2|once
CASSPYRDANYGYTF
TGTGCCAGCTCGCCGTACAGGGATGCTAACTATGGCTACACCTTC
>TRBV7-2|14|.|TRBJ1-1|.
CASSPRTPNTEAFF
TGTGCCAGCAGCCCACGGACACCAAACACTGAAGCTTTCTTT
>TRBV6-5|15|TRBD1|TRBJ1-2|.
CASRETGGSNYGYTF
TGTGCCAGCAGGGAGACAGGGGGCAGTAACTATGGCTACACCTTC
>TRBV12-5|22|TRBD2|TRBJ2-1|.
CASGLVPQATSGRRLSYNEQFF
TGTGCTAGTGGTTTGGTACCCCAGGCGACTAGCGGGAGGCGGTTGTCCTACAATGAGCAGTTCTTC
>TRBV6-1|17|TRBD1|TRBJ1-2|.
CASSENLPGQGLYGYTF
TGTGCCAGCAGTGAAAACCTACCGGGACAGGGATTGTATGGCTACACCTTC
>TRBV6-6|15|.|TRBJ1-3|.
CASSYSGDPGNTIYF
TGTGCCAGCAGTTACTCAGGGGATCCTGGAAACACCATATATTTT
>TRBV28|16|TRBD1|TRBJ1-5|.
CASSPGQGGGNQPQHF
TGTGCCAGCAGTCCCGGACAGGGGGGCGGCAATCAGCCCCAGCATTTT
>TRBV19|13|TRBD1|TRBJ1-5|once
CASSGDRDQPQHF
TGTGCCAGTAGTGGGGACAGGGATCAGCCCCAGCATTTT
>TRBV7-9|14|.|TRBJ1-2|.
CASSAQAGNYGYTF
TGTGCCAGCAGTGCTCAGGCCGGGAATTATGGCTACACCTTC
>TRBV7-2|15|.|TRBJ2-7|.
CASSLDSGVPSEQYF
TGTGCCAGCAGCTTAGATTCAGGGGTGCCGAGCGAGCAGTACTTC
>TRBV5-1|15|.|TRBJ1-2|few
CASSWDGQTNYGYTF
TGCGCCAGCAGCTGGGACGGACAGACTAACTATGGCTACACCTTC
>TRBV2|14|TRBD2|TRBJ2-7|.
CASRWTSGSYEQYF
TGTGCCAGCAGATGGACTAGCGGGTCGTACGAGCAGTACTTC
>TRBV19|15|.|TRBJ2-1|.
CASSLQGWAYNEQFF
TGTGCCAGTAGCCTACAGGGATGGGCCTACAATGAGCAGTTCTTC
>TRBV11-3|14|.|TRBJ1-1|.
CASSLVSRDTEAFF
TGTGCCAGCAGCTTAGTTAGCAGGGACACTGAAGCTTTCTTT
>TRBV7-9|12|.|TRBJ1-2|.
CASRDSGQGYTF
TGTGCCAGCAGGGACTCTGGGCAAGGCTACACCTTC
>TRBV23-1|16|.|TRBJ1-2|.
CASSQSRGNVQWGYTF
TGCGCCAGCAGTCAATCTCGGGGGAATGTTCAGTGGGGCTACACCTTC
>TRBV7-8|12|.|TRBJ1-2|.
CASSPSARDYTF
TGTGCCAGCAGCCCAAGCGCGAGGGACTACACCTTC
>TRBV15|15|TRBD2|TRBJ2-7|.
CATRAGGLAVYEQYF
TGTGCCACCCGCGCGGGTGGGCTAGCGGTCTACGAGCAGTACTTC
>TRBV2|15|.|TRBJ2-1|.
CASSVRGSSYNEQFF
TGTGCCAGCAGTGTACGGGGGAGCTCCTACAATGAGCAGTTCTTC
>TRBV7-3|12|.|TRBJ2-3|.
CASSLRGGTQYF
TGTGCCAGCAGCTTAAGGGGCGGTACGCAGTATTTT
>TRBV2|14|.|TRBJ2-4|.
CASSGGAAPNIQYF
TGTGCCAGCAGTGGTGGGGCGGCGCCTAACATTCAGTACTTC
>TRBV19|15|.|TRBJ1-1|.
CASTIIQGSNTEAFF
TGTGCCAGTACCATTATACAGGGCTCCAACACTGAAGCTTTCTTT
>TRBV7-6|15|.|TRBJ2-2|.
CASSPMRRGTGELFF
TGTGCCAGCAGCCCTATGAGGAGAGGGACCGGGGAGCTGTTTTTT
>TRBV28|13|TRBD1|TRBJ2-7|.
CASRPGQGAEQYF
TGTGCCAGCAGGCCGGGACAGGGGGCCGAGCAGTACTTC
>TRBV12-3/TRBV12-4|13|.|TRBJ2-1|.
CASRGGLPNEQFF
TGTGCCAGCAGGGGGGGACTCCCCAATGAGCAGTTCTTC
>TRBV5-1|12|.|TRBJ2-4|.
CASSRDSNIQYF
TGCGCCAGCAGCCGCGACTCAAACATTCAGTACTTC
>TRBV6-5|14|TRBD1|TRBJ2-2|.
CASSLGQGNWELFF
TGTGCCAGCAGCCTCGGACAGGGTAACTGGGAGCTGTTTTTT
>TRBV5-1|15|.|TRBJ1-4|.
CASSLGAQANEKLFF
TGCGCCAGCAGCTTGGGGGCTCAGGCAAATGAAAAACTGTTTTTT
>TRBV28|15|TRBD2|TRBJ2-1|.
CASRESGRGYNEQFF
TGTGCCAGCAGGGAGAGCGGGAGGGGATACAATGAGCAGTTCTTC
>TRBV4-1|19|TRBD1|TRBJ2-5|.
CASSQGSLGQGFSRETQYF
TGCGCCAGCAGCCAAGGAAGCTTGGGACAGGGGTTTTCTCGGGAGACCCAGTACTTC
>TRBV6-4|14|.|TRBJ2-2|many
CASTSSPGTGELFF
TGTGCCAGCACTTCATCGCCCGGCACCGGGGAGCTGTTTTTT
>TRBV28|15|.|TRBJ1-3|.
CASHEGASSGNTIYF
TGTGCCAGCCACGAAGGGGCCTCCTCTGGAAACACCATATATTTT